This is a list of T cell receptor beta chains from one sample in a study of T cells in localized non-small cell lung cancer. Some clones are missing from TCRdb's copy, which holds only in-frame ones; the method was immunoSEQ multiplex PCR. The sample yields approximately 28,000 clones, about 90% seen once. Here the sequenced sample was peripheral blood mononuclear cells, taken before any cancer treatment. The receptors shown here come from a woman aged 40-69 years with stage III lung adenocarcinoma. The CDR3 runs from the conserved cysteine through the conserved F or W. A D gene is named only where the DNA matches it firmly. Some rows have no size entry. The others give once, few or many, or a class for an expanded clone.

clone size | J gene | V gene | D gene | CDR3 protein | CDR3 DNA
- | TRBJ1-4 | TRBV7-9 | - | CASSLWTNNEKLFF | TGTGCCAGCAGCTTATGGACAAATAATGAAAAACTGTTTTTT
- | TRBJ2-7 | TRBV6-5 | TRBD1 | CASILTGAEQYF | TGTGCCAGCATCCTGACAGGGGCCGAGCAGTACTTC
- | TRBJ2-7 | TRBV6-5 | TRBD2 | CASSYILGGVGEQYF | TGTGCCAGCAGTTACATCCTCGGGGGGGTTGGCGAGCAGTACTTC
- | TRBJ1-6 | TRBV20-1 | - | CSAGSPLHF | TGCAGTGCCGGGTCACCCCTCCACTTT
- | TRBJ1-3 | TRBV6-1 | - | CASSNLYSGNTIYF | TGTGCCAGCAGTAATCTATATTCTGGAAACACCATATATTTT
- | TRBJ2-1 | TRBV5-4 | TRBD2 | CASSSSGRFFYNEQFF | TGTGCCAGCAGCTCGAGCGGGAGGTTTTTCTACAATGAGCAGTTCTTC
- | TRBJ2-1 | TRBV27 | TRBD2 | CASSLREGSYNEQFF | TGTGCCAGCAGTTTAAGGGAGGGCTCCTACAATGAGCAGTTCTTC
- | TRBJ1-1 | TRBV28 | TRBD1 | CASSFRDRGAFF | TGTGCCAGCAGTTTCCGGGACAGGGGAGCTTTCTTT
once | TRBJ1-4 | TRBV29-1 | - | CSAGQLNEKLFF | TGCAGCGCTGGACAGCTAAATGAAAAACTGTTTTTT
- | TRBJ2-3 | TRBV5-4 | TRBD2 | CASSSDLAGGATSTDTQYF | TGTGCCAGCAGCTCCGACCTAGCGGGAGGAGCTACTAGCACAGATACGCAGTATTTT
- | TRBJ2-7 | TRBV29-1 | TRBD1 | CSVGGTVLYEQYF | TGCAGCGTTGGAGGGACAGTACTCTACGAGCAGTACTTC
few | TRBJ1-1 | TRBV5-1 | - | CASSLQLNTGNTEAFF | TGCGCCAGCAGCTTGCAACTCAACACAGGGAACACTGAAGCTTTCTTT
- | TRBJ2-5 | TRBV21-1 | - | CASSQKRMSREETQYF | TGTGCCAGCAGCCAAAAGAGGATGTCTAGGGAAGAGACCCAGTACTTC
- | TRBJ2-5 | TRBV2 | TRBD1 | CASSVGQGGAQETQYF | TGTGCCAGCAGTGTGGGACAGGGAGGAGCCCAAGAGACCCAGTACTTC
- | TRBJ1-5 | TRBV10-3 | - | CAIKGDNPNQPQHF | TGTGCCATCAAGGGGGACAATCCAAATCAGCCCCAGCATTTT
- | TRBJ1-2 | TRBV7-9 | TRBD1 | CASSRQGDYGYTF | TGTGCCAGCAGCCGACAGGGCGACTATGGCTACACCTTC
- | TRBJ1-5 | TRBV18 | - | CASSKVQGDNQPQHF | TGTGCCAGCTCAAAGGTTCAGGGAGACAATCAGCCCCAGCATTTT
once | TRBJ2-7 | TRBV18 | - | CASGEMDLSYEQYF | TGTGCCAGCGGGGAAATGGATCTGTCCTACGAGCAGTACTTC
- | TRBJ2-2 | TRBV28 | - | CASSFRNTGELFF | TGTGCCAGCAGTTTCAGGAACACCGGGGAGCTGTTTTTT
- | TRBJ2-2 | TRBV4-2 | - | CASSQDPETRPNTGELFF | TGTGCCAGCAGCCAAGATCCCGAGACTAGACCGAACACCGGGGAGCTGTTTTTT
once | TRBJ2-5 | TRBV28 | TRBD1 | CASSLSDRVQETQYF | TGTGCCAGCAGTTTATCGGACAGGGTCCAAGAGACCCAGTACTTC
- | TRBJ2-1 | TRBV6-1 | - | CASLRDNTYNEQFF | TGTGCCAGCCTCCGGGACAACACCTACAATGAGCAGTTCTTC
few | TRBJ1-5 | TRBV6-1 | - | CASSEFGGRNQPQHF | TGTGCCAGCAGTGAATTCGGTGGCCGCAATCAGCCCCAGCATTTT
- | TRBJ2-2 | TRBV23-1 | TRBD1 | CASSQYPRDRGERELFF | TGCGCCAGCAGTCAATATCCTCGGGACAGGGGTGAGCGGGAGCTGTTTTTT
once | TRBJ1-2 | TRBV30 | - | CAWSPGTYGYTF | TGTGCCTGGAGTCCCGGGACCTATGGCTACACCTTC
- | TRBJ1-1 | TRBV6-1 | - | CASSRERSTEAFF | TGTGCCAGCAGCCGGGAGAGGAGCACTGAAGCTTTCTTT
once | TRBJ2-7 | TRBV5-1 | TRBD2 | CASSLPSSAGGAYYEQYF | TGCGCCAGCAGCTTGCCTTCTTCGGCGGGGGGGGCCTACTACGAGCAGTACTTC
- | TRBJ2-1 | TRBV9 | - | CASSSRTGSSYNEQFF | TGTGCCAGCAGCTCCAGGACGGGGAGCTCCTACAATGAGCAGTTCTTC
- | TRBJ1-5 | TRBV29-1 | - | CSVGQEMNQPQHF | TGCAGCGTCGGACAAGAGATGAATCAGCCCCAGCATTTT
- | TRBJ2-5 | TRBV19 | TRBD1 | CASSIDRGETQYF | TGTGCCAGTAGTATCGACAGGGGGGAGACCCAGTACTTC
- | TRBJ2-1 | TRBV10-1 | TRBD2 | CASSPHSGDEQFF | TGCGCCAGCAGTCCCCATAGCGGGGATGAGCAGTTCTTC
- | TRBJ1-1 | TRBV5-1 | - | CASSYTEAFF | TGCGCCAGCAGTTACACTGAAGCTTTCTTT
few | TRBJ2-1 | TRBV11-2 | - | CASSNPPGHTYNEQFF | TGTGCCAGCAGCAACCCCCCGGGACACACATACAATGAGCAGTTCTTC
- | TRBJ1-1 | TRBV27 | - | CASSLKGRTQAFF | TGTGCCAGCAGTTTGAAAGGCAGAACTCAAGCTTTCTTT
- | TRBJ2-5 | TRBV4-3 | - | CASSQDSRGETQYF | TGCGCCAGCAGCCAAGATTCGAGGGGAGAGACCCAGTACTTC
- | TRBJ2-7 | TRBV6-6 | TRBD2 | CASYRTSGFSYEQYF | TGTGCCAGTTACAGGACTAGCGGGTTCTCCTACGAGCAGTACTTC
- | TRBJ1-6 | TRBV19 | - | CASHPAGNSPLHF | TGTGCCAGCCACCCAGCGGGGAATTCACCCCTCCACTTT
- | TRBJ2-2 | TRBV28 | TRBD2 | CASSLSGRAGELFF | TGTGCCAGCAGTTTAAGCGGGAGGGCCGGGGAGCTGTTTTTT
- | TRBJ2-7 | TRBV7-9 | - | CASSFTAGYEQYF | TGTGCCAGCAGCTTTACCGCAGGGTACGAGCAGTACTTC
- | TRBJ2-7 | TRBV19 | TRBD2 | CASKGKAGGSYEQYF | TGTGCCAGTAAGGGAAAAGCGGGGGGCTCCTACGAGCAGTACTTC